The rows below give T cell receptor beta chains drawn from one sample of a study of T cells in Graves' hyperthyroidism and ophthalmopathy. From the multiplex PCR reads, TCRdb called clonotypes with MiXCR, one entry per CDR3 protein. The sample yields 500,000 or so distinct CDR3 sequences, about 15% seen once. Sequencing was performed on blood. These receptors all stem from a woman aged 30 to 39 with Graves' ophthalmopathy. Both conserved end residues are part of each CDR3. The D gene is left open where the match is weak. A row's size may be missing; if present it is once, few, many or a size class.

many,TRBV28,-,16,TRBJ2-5,TGTGCCAGCAGTGAACCGCTTACAGGGTTGGCGGAGACCCAGTACTTC,CASSEPLTGLAETQYF
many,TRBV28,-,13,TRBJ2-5,TGTGCCAGCAGTTTCCGAGGGATCGAGACCCAGTACTTC,CASSFRGIETQYF
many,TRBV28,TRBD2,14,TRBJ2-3,TGTGCCAGCTATGGCGCGGGAGTCAGAGATACGCAGTATTTT,CASYGAGVRDTQYF
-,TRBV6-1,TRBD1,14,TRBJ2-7,TGTGCCAGCAGTCCCGGGACAGGGGGGCGCGAGCAGTACTTC,CASSPGTGGREQYF
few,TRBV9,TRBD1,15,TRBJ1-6,TGTGCCAGCAGCTCTACACAGGGGGCGGATTCACCCCTCCACTTT,CASSSTQGADSPLHF
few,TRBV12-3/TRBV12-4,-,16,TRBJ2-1,TGTGCCAGCAGCCCGGGAGTATACCCCGTTTTGGATGAGCAGTTCTTC,CASSPGVYPVLDEQFF
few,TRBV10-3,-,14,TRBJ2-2,TGTGCCATCAGTGATCCCCGGCTAAGGGGGGAGCTGTTTTTT,CAISDPRLRGELFF
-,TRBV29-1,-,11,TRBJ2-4,TGCAGCGTTGACAGGGGCAACATTCAGTACTTC,CSVDRGNIQYF
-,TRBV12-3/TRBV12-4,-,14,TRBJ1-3,TGTGCCAGCAGCCTATCGGCGGGGCCCGGGGATATATATTTT,CASSLSAGPGDIYF
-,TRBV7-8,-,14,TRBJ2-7,TGTGCCAGCAGCAGCGGGCGGTTAGTCTACGAGCAGTACTTC,CASSSGRLVYEQYF
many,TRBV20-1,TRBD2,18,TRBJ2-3,TGCAGTGCTAGAACGAGCTTCGGGACTAGCGGGAGTGGAGATACGCAGTATTTT,CSARTSFGTSGSGDTQYF
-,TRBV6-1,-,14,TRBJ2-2,TGTGCCAGCACACAGGATCGGAACACCGGGGAGCTGTTTTTT,CASTQDRNTGELFF
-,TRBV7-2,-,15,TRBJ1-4,TGTGCCAGCAGCCAACGTACAGGGTTTTCTGAAAAACTGTTTTTT,CASSQRTGFSEKLFF
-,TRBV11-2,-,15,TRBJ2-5,TGTGCCAGCAGCTTATTCCAGGGGTTCCAAGAGACCCAGTACTTC,CASSLFQGFQETQYF
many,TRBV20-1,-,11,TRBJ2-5,TGCAGTGCTGCCGACGGGGGGACCCAGTACTTC,CSAADGGTQYF
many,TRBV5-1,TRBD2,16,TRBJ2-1,TGCGCCAGCAGCTGGGGAGGACTAGCGGTCAACAATGAGCAGTTCTTC,CASSWGGLAVNNEQFF
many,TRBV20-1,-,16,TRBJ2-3,TGCAGTGCTAGAGATTTACAGGGCGGGGATGCAGATACGCAGTATTTT,CSARDLQGGDADTQYF
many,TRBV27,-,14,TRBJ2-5,TGTGCCAGCAGTTTACGGGGGCTGAGGGAGACCCAGTACTTC,CASSLRGLRETQYF
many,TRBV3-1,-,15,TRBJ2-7,TGTGCCAGCAGCCAAGACGCGGGGTCGGTCTACGAGCAGTACTTC,CASSQDAGSVYEQYF
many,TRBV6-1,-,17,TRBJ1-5,TGTGCCAGCATGAGGTTCGTGCAGGGTGAGGGCAATCAGCCCCAGCATTTT,CASMRFVQGEGNQPQHF
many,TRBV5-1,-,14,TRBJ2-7,TGCGCCAGCAGCTTGGGGTTGGGTCGCTACGAGCAGTACTTC,CASSLGLGRYEQYF
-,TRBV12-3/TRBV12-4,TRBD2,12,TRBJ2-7,TGTGCCAGCGGAGCGGGAGTGCGCGAGCAGTGCTTC,CASGAGVREQCF
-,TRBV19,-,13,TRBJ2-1,TGTGCCACTAAAAAATCCCCGGGCAATGAGCAGTTCTTC,CATKKSPGNEQFF
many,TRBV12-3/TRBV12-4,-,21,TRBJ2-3,TGTGCCAGCAGTTCACGGCGCGAGTCTAGCGATCGACTCACTAGCACAGATACGCAGTATTTT,CASSSRRESSDRLTSTDTQYF
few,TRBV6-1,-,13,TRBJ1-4,TGTGCCAGCAGGCCGGGGCTAAATGAAAAACTGTTTTTT,CASRPGLNEKLFF